This TCR beta chain was recorded in a study of vaccination and CD4 T cells after COVID-19. Study details: The post-COVID sampling time was a median around 91 days after diagnosis, ranging from 35 to 161.

Noted time point: late sampling 161 to 241 days after vaccination in a few convalescent patients. The treatment denotes: roughly 10-day PBMC culture with coronavirus spike peptide pools or control peptides (ViraFEST assay). This clonotype was seen a few times. Its antigen is undetermined. Germline lookup yields CDR1 SGHTA and CDR2 FQGNSA. Trimming took 1 base from V and 6 from J; bases not matched to a gene: 12. The CDR3 runs to 17 residues. The Oncomine TCR Beta short-read assay was applied to DNA of cultured CD4+ T cells. TCRdb itself ran the PCR reads through MiXCR, one entry per CDR3 protein. The sample includes around 25,000 distinct CDR3 sequences, around 42% of them seen just once.

Sequencing was performed on CD4+ T cells from blood, cultured in vitro, taken about 7 months after SARS-CoV-2 vaccination. The receptor was derived from a human donor who had recovered from COVID-19. The chain has TRBV7-2 and TRBJ1-2, with 9 bases aligning to TRBD1. This chain's CDR3 is CASSLGPTGGRGDGYTF. The CDR3 bases are TGTGCCAGCAGCTTAGGTCCGACAGGGGGGCGCGGGGATGGCTACACCTTC.